The subject of this entry is one TCR beta chain. Germline V lookup: CDR1 SNHLY, CDR2 FYNNEI. This CDR3 is built from 14 residues. Trimming cost V 6 bases and J 8 bases, with 17 bases left between them. The data are from a study of blood T cell repertoires in COVID-19. Study as a whole: In each case, the material was cDNA or gDNA derived from T cells, B-cell-depleted T cells, or PBMCs.

Original handling: Estimates of nucleated cell counts were drawn from the amplification of reference gene primers. Method: immunoSEQ multiplex PCR; TCRdb's copy keeps in-frame clones and lacks some. The V and J calls and clone size are taken from that table; D and trimming were inferred from the DNA. The sample shows around 200,000 clones, roughly 90% of them seen only once. Specimen: peripheral blood. The genes are TRBV2 and TRBJ2-1, with a tentative D call TRBD2 (6 bases). This sequence originates from a man in his late teens or twenties with active or convalescent COVID-19. The chain's CDR3 is CASSLGTPGDEQFF. The CDR3 DNA reads as TGTGCCAGCAGCCTCGGGACTCCTGGCGATGAGCAGTTCTTC.